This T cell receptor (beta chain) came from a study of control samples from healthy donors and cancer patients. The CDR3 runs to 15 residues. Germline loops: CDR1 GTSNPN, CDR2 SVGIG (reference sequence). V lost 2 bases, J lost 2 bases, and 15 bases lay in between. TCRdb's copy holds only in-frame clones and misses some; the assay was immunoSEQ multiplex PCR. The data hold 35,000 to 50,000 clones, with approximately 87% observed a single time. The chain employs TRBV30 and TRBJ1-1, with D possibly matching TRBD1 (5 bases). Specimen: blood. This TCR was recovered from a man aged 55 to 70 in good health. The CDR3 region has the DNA TGTGCCTGGAGTCCATGGGGACCGGGCAACACTGAAGCTTTCTTT. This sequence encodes CAWSPWGPGNTEAFF.